Each of the 8 T cell receptor beta chains below was sequenced from the same sample in a study of blood T cell repertoires in COVID-19 (dated by TCRdb to 2020 to 2021). Libraries were built with the immunoSEQ multiplex PCR assay. TCRdb mirrors the immuneACCESS table, restricted to in-frame sequences. Some clones are absent from its copies; in checked studies, under half trace to an unresolved V gene, and the reason for the others is unknown. The sample table shows around 250,000 clones, and around 83% are seen once. The ten largest clones take up around 2% of the sample. Material for sequencing was peripheral blood. These receptors all come from a man aged 25 to 45 who had recovered from COVID-19.

This chain connects TRBV14 to TRBJ1-2, with D possibly being TRBD1 (5 bases). Germline CDR1 SGHDN, CDR2 FVKESK. This CDR3 has 15 amino acids. V shed 0 bases and J shed 4 bases, with 12 bases lying between them. In DNA form, the CDR3 reads TGTGCCAGCAGCCAAGATTCGACAGCACGCTATGGCTACACCTTC. Its protein product is CASSQDSTARYGYTF.

This chain connects TRBV20-1 to TRBJ2-4, with D uncertain. The ends were cut back, 3 bases at V and 8 bases at J, with 8 bases in the middle. The germline gives CDR1 DFQATT, CDR2 SNEGSKA (reference sequence). This CDR3 is 11 amino acids long. The CDR3 loop reads CSASWADIQYF. Written as DNA, the CDR3 is TGCAGTGCTAGTTGGGCTGACATTCAGTACTTC.

The V gene is TRBV7-6, the J gene TRBJ2-3, with 8 positions matching TRBD2. The germline V gene encodes CDR1 SGHVS and CDR2 FNYEAQ. The length of the CDR3 is 16 residues. The V gene end was trimmed by 1 base and the J gene end by 3 bases; junction bases not matched to a gene: 6. Here the CDR3 reads CASSLVGGALTDTQYF. The DNA of the CDR3 is TGTGCCAGCAGCTTAGTCGGGGGGGCCCTAACAGATACGCAGTATTTT. Variable domain in full (rest from reference TRBV7-6 and TRBJ2-3): GAGVSQSPRYKVTKRGQDVALRCDPISGHVSLYWYRQALGQGPEFLTYFNYEAQQDKSGLPNDRFSAERPEGSISTLTIQRTEQRDSAMYRCASSLVGGALTDTQYFGPGTRLTVL.

The V call is TRBV5-1, the J call TRBJ1-1, with 12 bases aligning to TRBD1. CDR1 and CDR2 from the germline V gene are SGHRS and YFSETQ. The V and J ends lost 4 bases and 4 bases, in that order; junction bases with no gene match: 11. The CDR3 consists of 17 residues. CDR3 in DNA: TGCGCCAGCAGCCGGGAGGGACAGGGGGCTAGGGTCACTGAAGCTTTCTTT. The encoded protein is CASSREGQGARVTEAFF.

This chain joins TRBV5-1 and TRBJ2-7; 7 bases are shared with TRBD1. This CDR3 contains 14 residues. Germline-derived CDR1 and CDR2 are SGHRS and YFSETQ. V gave up 0 bases and J gave up 3 bases; unmatched junction bases: 3. CDR3: CASSLESGGYEQYF. DNA for the CDR3: TGCGCCAGCAGCTTGGAATCAGGGGGCTACGAGCAGTACTTC.

V gene TRBV24-1 combines with J gene TRBJ1-2; no firm D call. Germline CDR1 reads KGHDR; CDR2 reads SFDVKD. CDR3 length: 16 residues. Trimming cost V 4 bases and J 4 bases, with 18 bases left between them. The CDR3 reads CATSDTGLGSSYGYTF. The CDR3 bases are TGTGCCACCAGTGACACCGGACTCGGCTCATCCTATGGCTACACCTTC.

J is TRBJ2-2 and V is TRBV7-3; TRBD1 matches 9 bases. Per the germline V gene, CDR1 is SGHTA and CDR2 is FQGTGA. The length of the CDR3 is 14 residues. V gave up 5 bases and J gave up 4 bases; unmatched junction bases: 2. The CDR3 here is CASSQDRGTGELFF. CDR3 coding DNA: TGTGCCAGCAGCCAGGACAGGGGCACCGGGGAGCTGTTTTTT.

CDR3 coding DNA: TGCGCCAGCAGCTCAGGGGGTAGCACAGATACGCAGTATTTT. It translates to CASSSGGSTDTQYF. This chain links TRBV5-1 with TRBJ2-3; 7 bases fit TRBD1. Trimming cost V 3 bases and J 0 bases; bases outside gene matches: 1. The CDR3 is 14 amino acids. Germline V gene data show CDR1 as SGHRS and CDR2 as YFSETQ.